These 29 T cell receptor beta chains were sequenced from one sample in a study of blood T cell repertoires in COVID-19. Profiling relied on immunoSEQ multiplex PCR, and the TCRdb table lists in-frame clones only, not all of them. The sample records some 250,000 clones, around 86% being singletons. The sequencing sample was made of PBMCs or T cells enriched from blood (not recorded which). Receptors were obtained from a man aged 18 to 35 who had recovered from COVID-19.

The J gene is TRBJ2-2, the V gene TRBV7-9; 8 bases are shared with TRBD1. Trimming took 5 bases from V and 1 from J; bases not matched to a gene: 3. Germline CDR1 is SEHNR and CDR2 is FQNEAQ (reference sequence). The CDR3 is 15 residues long. DNA of the CDR3: TGTGCCAGCAGCCCAGGGGGCAGGAACACCGGGGAGCTGTTTTTT. Its protein is CASSPGGRNTGELFF.

CDR3 coding DNA: TGTGCCAGCAGTTTCCAGGGGTATAGGTCCTACGAGCAGTACTTC. This translates into CASSFQGYRSYEQYF. The V gene is TRBV27, the J gene TRBJ2-7; D is perhaps TRBD1 (6 bases). The CDR3 has 15 amino acids. V lost 3 bases and J 1 base, leaving 13 bases between the germline ends. The germline V gene has CDR1 MNHEY and CDR2 SMNVEV (reference sequence).

The chain uses TRBV11-2 and TRBJ2-5; TRBD2 agrees at 8 bases. Unmatched junction bases numbered 8, after V lost 7 bases and J lost 10 bases. CDR3 size: 12 residues. Germline assignment: CDR1 SGHAT and CDR2 FQNNGV. CDR3 nucleotide sequence: TGTGCCAGCACCACGTCCGGGGGGGACCAGTACTTC. Translated: CASTTSGGDQYF.

V usage is TRBV28 and J usage is TRBJ1-2; 8 bases align to TRBD1. The CDR3 runs 15 residues. V lost 4 bases and J lost 0; bases outside the gene matches: 4. Germline lookup yields CDR1 MDHEN and CDR2 SYDVKM. CDR3 in amino acids: CASSSPGGPNYGYTF. The CDR3 DNA sequence: TGTGCCAGCAGTTCCCCAGGGGGCCCTAACTATGGCTACACCTTC.

In DNA, the CDR3 is TGTGCCATCAGTGTCAGGGGTGGCACAGATACGCAGTATTTT. This codes for CAISVRGGTDTQYF. The chain joins TRBV10-3 to TRBJ2-3; D possibly corresponds to TRBD1 (6 bases). Germline V gives CDR1 ENHRY, CDR2 SYGVKD. This CDR3 is 14 amino acids long. Trimming took off 4 bases at V and 1 base at J, with 9 bases between the two ends.

The chain is built from TRBV27 and TRBJ1-6; D gene ambiguous. Germline CDR1 reads MNHEY; CDR2 reads SMNVEV (reference sequence). The CDR3 runs to 14 residues. V was clipped by 5 bases and J by 4 bases, with 9 bases between them. The DNA for the CDR3 is TGTGCCAGCAGTAAGAGCTTGTATAATTCACCCCTCCACTTT. Protein: CASSKSLYNSPLHF.

This sequence joins TRBV5-6 and TRBJ1-2, with TRBD1 as a possible D gene (6 bases). The germline gives CDR1 SGHDT, CDR2 YYEEEE. V shed 4 bases and J shed 4 bases, with 20 bases lying between them. The length of the CDR3 is 16 residues. The CDR3 is CASSLRQAPPGYGYTF. The CDR3 DNA is TGTGCCAGCAGCCTTCGACAGGCCCCCCCCGGCTATGGCTACACCTTC.

To note about this clone: Other nucleotide sequences from this sample produce the same CDR3. The chain carries TRBV29-1 and TRBJ2-7; D may be TRBD2 (6 bases). Trimming took 6 bases from V and 6 from J, leaving 9 bases between them. Germline CDR1 is SQVTM and CDR2 is ANQGSEA. The CDR3 has 10 residues. The CDR3 DNA reads as TGCAGCGTCGTGGGAGGCGAGCAGTACTTC. This encodes CSVVGGEQYF.

J is TRBJ1-2 and V is TRBV6-5; D is perhaps TRBD1 (5 bases). Germline V CDR1 and CDR2: MNHEY, SVGAGI. V was pared by 0 bases and J by 4 bases, with 12 bases between. The CDR3 extends over 15 amino acids. This chain's CDR3 is CASSYSGQGGYGYTF. The CDR3, as DNA: TGTGCCAGCAGTTACTCGGGGCAGGGAGGCTATGGCTACACCTTC.

Notes on this clone: The same CDR3 arises from other DNA sequences in this sample as well. The chain links TRBV28 to TRBJ1-2; 8 nucleotides agree with TRBD1. The trim removed 3 bases at V and 0 bases at J, leaving 3 bases unmatched. CDR1 and CDR2 (germline): MDHEN, SYDVKM. CDR3 length equals 15 residues. The CDR3 nucleotides are TGTGCCAGCAGTTTCCCGACAGGGGCTAACTATGGCTACACCTTC. This sequence encodes CASSFPTGANYGYTF.

This rearrangement joins TRBV28 to TRBJ1-4; no definite D call. Germline assignment: CDR1 MDHEN and CDR2 SYDVKM. The V and J ends lost 6 bases and 8 bases respectively, with 22 bases between them. The CDR3 loop spans 16 amino acids. CDR3 loop: CASSDFPAEILEKLFF. Here the CDR3 DNA reads TGTGCCAGCAGCGACTTTCCGGCAGAAATCTTAGAAAAACTGTTTTTT.

The chain couples TRBV30 to TRBJ2-7, with 7 bases matching TRBD1. The CDR3 covers 12 residues. V shed 5 bases, J shed 4 bases, and the junction held 5 bases outside the gene matches. Germline-derived CDR1 and CDR2 are GTSNPN and SVGIG (reference sequence). In nucleotides, the CDR3 is TGTGCCTGGGGGGACAGTCCATACGAGCAGTACTTC. This sequence encodes CAWGDSPYEQYF. Based on the CDR3 plus reference TRBV30 and TRBJ2-7, the full variable domain is SQTIHQWPATLVQPVGSPLSLECTVEGTSNPNLYWYRQAAGRGLQLLFYSVGIGQISSEVPQNLSASRPQDRQFILSSKKLLLSDSGFYLCAWGDSPYEQYFGPGTRLTVT.

This chain connects TRBV11-2 to TRBJ2-5; D is unclear. Germline V gene sequence: CDR1 SGHAT, CDR2 FQNNGV. Trimming took 3 bases from V and 1 from J, leaving 12 bases between them. The CDR3 has 15 amino acids. CDR3 loop: CASSFLRSLQETQYF. The CDR3 DNA sequence: TGTGCCAGCAGCTTCCTGAGGTCGCTCCAAGAGACCCAGTACTTC. The variable domain in full, with the rest retrieved from reference TRBV11-2 and TRBJ2-5, is EAGVAQSPRYKIIEKRQSVAFWCNPISGHATLYWYQQILGQGPKLLIQFQNNGVVDDSQLPKDRFSAERLKGVDSTLKIQPAKLEDSAVYLCASSFLRSLQETQYFGPGTRLLVL.

This clone was seen a few times. This CDR3 is CASSQDQGSWGYTF. The CDR3 DNA sequence: TGCGCCAGCAGCCAAGATCAAGGTAGCTGGGGCTACACCTTC. The chain uses TRBV4-1 and TRBJ1-2; no clear D. CDR1 is MGHRA, CDR2 YSYEKL, per germline. The CDR3 covers 14 residues. Between the trimmed V and J ends, which lost 0 bases and 8 bases, there was a span of 13 bases.

The chain links TRBV18 to TRBJ2-5, with 11 bases identical to TRBD2. V gave up 6 bases and J gave up 2 bases; unmatched junction bases: 11. CDR1 is KGHSH, CDR2 LQKENI, per germline. This CDR3 is built from 17 residues. The CDR3 nucleotides are TGTGCCAGCTCGCTACGCCCTAGCGGGGGGTCTCAAGAGACCCAGTACTTC. It yields the protein CASSLRPSGGSQETQYF.

The chain links TRBV30 to TRBJ2-3, with 8 bases that match TRBD1. Per the germline V gene, CDR1 is GTSNPN and CDR2 is SVGIG (reference sequence). The CDR3 has 16 residues. J lost 4 bases, V lost 2 bases, and 11 bases had no gene match. The CDR3 sequence: CAWSSGTGVVSDTQYF. The CDR3 bases are TGTGCCTGGAGTTCCGGGACAGGCGTAGTTTCAGATACGCAGTATTTT.

The chain recombines TRBV30 with TRBJ1-1, with D maybe TRBD1 (5 bases). The CDR3 covers 12 residues. Germline loops: CDR1 GTSNPN, CDR2 SVGIG (reference sequence). V lost 0 bases and J 8 bases, leaving 10 bases between the germline ends. The CDR3: CAWSVRRTEAFF. The DNA of the CDR3 is TGTGCCTGGAGTGTACGTCGGACAGAAGCTTTCTTT.

This clone was recorded only once. The CDR3 DNA is TGTGCCAGCTCACCGTCCCCCACCGGGACAGATAGCAATCAGCCCCAGCATTTT. This sequence encodes CASSPSPTGTDSNQPQHF. The genes are TRBV18 and TRBJ1-5, with TRBD1 identical over 7 bases. With 3 bases clipped from V and 0 bases from J, the junction kept 11 bases outside the gene matches. The CDR3 totals 18 residues. From germline, CDR1 is KGHSH and CDR2 LQKENI.

V usage is TRBV19 and J usage is TRBJ2-3, with 11 bases identical to TRBD1. Germline CDR1 reads LNHDA; CDR2 reads SQIVND (reference sequence). Losses at the gene ends were 4 bases for V and 2 bases for J; bases not matched to a gene: 5. CDR3 length: 16 residues. In nucleotides, the CDR3 is TGTGCCAGTAGTAGCCGGGACAGGGGGAACACAGATACGCAGTATTTT. Translation gives CASSSRDRGNTDTQYF. The whole variable domain, remainder taken from reference TRBV19 and TRBJ2-3, is DGGITQSPKYLFRKEGQNVTLSCEQNLNHDAMYWYRQDPGQGLRLIYYSQIVNDFQKGDIAEGYSVSREKKESFPLTVTSAQKNPTAFYLCASSSRDRGNTDTQYFGPGTRLTVL.

The chain links TRBV5-3 to TRBJ1-1; 9 nucleotides line up with TRBD1. TRBV5-3 is an ORF, with its function uncertain. The J segment lost 1 base and the V segment lost 3 bases, leaving 7 bases of the junction unmatched. This CDR3 comprises 16 residues. This CDR3 reads CARSSGQGGRNTEAFF. DNA for the CDR3: TGTGCCAGAAGCTCGGGACAGGGAGGGCGGAACACTGAAGCTTTCTTT.

This chain links TRBV16 with TRBJ2-2, with 7 bases aligning to TRBD2. V was clipped by 9 bases and J by 6 bases; unmatched bases: 10. CDR1 KGHSY and CDR2 FQNENV come from the germline V gene. The CDR3 loop spans 14 amino acids. The CDR3 loop reads CASTQTSGAGELFF. CDR3 nucleotides: TGTGCCAGTACCCAAACCAGCGGGGCCGGGGAGCTGTTTTTT.

V is TRBV2 and J is TRBJ1-3; D is uncertain. The CDR3 contains 12 residues. The V gene's germline CDR1 is SNHLY and CDR2 FYNNEI. V was trimmed by 8 bases and J by 4 bases, leaving 9 bases between them. The CDR3 nucleotides are TGTGCCAGCCGGCCCGGGGGAAACACCATATATTTT. Its translation: CASRPGGNTIYF.

The CDR3 sequence is CASSSQGMDEDGAYEQYF. CDR3 in DNA: TGTGCCAGCAGTTCACAGGGGATGGACGAAGATGGGGCCTACGAGCAGTACTTC. V gene TRBV28 combines with J gene TRBJ2-7, with TRBD1 matching over 7 bases. The germline CDR1 and CDR2 sequences are MDHEN and SYDVKM. The CDR3 length is 18 residues. The V gene end was trimmed by 4 bases and the J gene end by 2 bases; junction bases not matched to a gene: 17.

The chain joins TRBV27 to TRBJ2-7, with 7 bases matching TRBD2. With 6 bases clipped from V and 5 bases from J, the junction kept 4 bases outside the gene matches. The CDR3 length is 12 residues. Germline V lookup: CDR1 MNHEY, CDR2 SMNVEV (reference sequence). In DNA, the CDR3 is TGTGCCAGCAGCTTACGGGGGGACGAGCAGTACTTC. Amino acid sequence: CASSLRGDEQYF.

V is TRBV7-3 and J is TRBJ2-6; D remains unclear. Trimming cost V 6 bases and J 0 bases, with 6 bases left between them. The CDR3 spans 14 residues. The germline V gene encodes CDR1 SGHTA and CDR2 FQGTGA. This CDR3 is CASRRNSGANVLTF. CDR3 DNA: TGTGCCAGCAGGCGAAACTCTGGGGCCAACGTCCTGACTTTC. The full variable domain, its missing parts supplied by reference TRBV7-3 and TRBJ2-6, is GAGVSQTPSNKVTEKGKYVELRCDPISGHTALYWYRQSLGQGPEFLIYFQGTGAADDSGLPNDRFFAVRPEGSVSTLKIQRTERGDSAVYLCASRRNSGANVLTFGAGSRLTVL.

This clone was observed a single time. The V and J genes are TRBV27 and TRBJ2-1; a weak D match, TRBD1 (6 bases). Trimming shortened V by 6 bases and J by 2 bases, and 23 bases separated the two germline ends. The germline gives CDR1 MNHEY, CDR2 SMNVEV (reference sequence). The CDR3 sequence is 18 residues long. CDR3 DNA sequence: TGTGCCAGCAGGCCCGTAAATTTGGACAGCCCGACCTACAATGAGCAGTTCTTC. Protein: CASRPVNLDSPTYNEQFF.

The chain carries TRBV10-3 and TRBJ2-7; TRBD2 agrees at 13 bases. The CDR3 runs to 14 residues. Germline V gene lookup returns CDR1 ENHRY and CDR2 SYGVKD. With 6 bases clipped from V and 7 bases from J, the junction kept 6 bases outside the gene matches. CDR3 DNA sequence: TGTGCCATCAGAAGAGGACTAGCGGGAGTTGAGCAGTACTTC. This sequence encodes CAIRRGLAGVEQYF.

This chain uses TRBV12-3 or TRBV12-4 with TRBJ2-5; 8 bases are a match to TRBD2. The CDR3 runs to 13 residues. After removal of 6 bases from V and 1 base from J, the junction contained 1 base not matched to a gene. CDR3 protein: CASSGGVQETQYF. DNA for the CDR3: TGTGCCAGCAGCGGGGGGGTCCAAGAGACCCAGTACTTC.

The rearrangement links TRBV11-3 to TRBJ2-7; 7 nucleotides match TRBD2. Germline V lookup: CDR1 SGHNT, CDR2 YENEEA. CDR3 length: 15 residues. The V and J ends lost 2 bases and 3 bases, in that order; junction bases with no gene match: 7. CDR3 DNA sequence: TGTGCCAGCAGCTTAACGGGGGGAGAAATCTACGAGCAGTACTTC. Its protein is CASSLTGGEIYEQYF.